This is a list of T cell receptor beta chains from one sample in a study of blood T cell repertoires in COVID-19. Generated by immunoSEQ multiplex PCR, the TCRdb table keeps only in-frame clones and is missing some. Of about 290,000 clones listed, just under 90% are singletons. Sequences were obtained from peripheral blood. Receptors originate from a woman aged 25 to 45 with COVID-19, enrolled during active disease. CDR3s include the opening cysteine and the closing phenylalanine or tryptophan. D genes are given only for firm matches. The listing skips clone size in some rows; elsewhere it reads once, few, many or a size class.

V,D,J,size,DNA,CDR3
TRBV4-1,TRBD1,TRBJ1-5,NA,TGCGCCAGCAGCCTGGACAGGCCCTATCAGCCCCAGCATTTT,CASSLDRPYQPQHF
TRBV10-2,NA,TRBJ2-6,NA,TGCGCCAGCAGGACAGACGTCTCTGGGGCCAACGTCCTGACTTTC,CASRTDVSGANVLTF
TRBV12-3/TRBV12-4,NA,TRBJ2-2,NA,TGTGCCAGCAGTTTGTACACCACCGGGGAGCTGTTTTTT,CASSLYTTGELFF
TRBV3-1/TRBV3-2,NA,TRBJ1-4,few,TGTGCCAGCAGCCAAGATGGCACAGGTCGGAATGAAAAACTGTTTTTT,CASSQDGTGRNEKLFF
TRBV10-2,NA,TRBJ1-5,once,TGCGCCAGCGGGGGCTTGCGGAGCAATCAGCCCCAGCATTTT,CASGGLRSNQPQHF
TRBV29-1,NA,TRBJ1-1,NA,TGCAGCGGGGAGTCGAACACTGAAGCTTTCTTT,CSGESNTEAFF
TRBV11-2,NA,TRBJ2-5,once,TGTGCCAGCAGCTTAAAGGAGGGGAATTACATGGAAGAGACCCAGTACTTC,CASSLKEGNYMEETQYF
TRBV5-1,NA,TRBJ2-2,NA,TGCGCCAGCAAGTTCGGGTTGGACACCGGGGAGCTGTTTTTT,CASKFGLDTGELFF
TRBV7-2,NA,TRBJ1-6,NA,TGTGCCAGCAGCTGGACTTTCGCTTCACCCCTCCACTTT,CASSWTFASPLHF
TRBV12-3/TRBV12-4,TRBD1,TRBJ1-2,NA,TGTGCCAGCAGCCGGGACAGCCAGTATGGCTACACCTTC,CASSRDSQYGYTF
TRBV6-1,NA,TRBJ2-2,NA,TGTGCCAGCAGTGAACGGGCAGGGACCGGGGAGCTGTTTTTT,CASSERAGTGELFF
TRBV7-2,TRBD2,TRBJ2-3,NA,TGTGCCAGCAGCTTATCTAGCGGGGGGGGGCCAGATACGCAGTATTTT,CASSLSSGGGPDTQYF
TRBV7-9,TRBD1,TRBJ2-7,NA,TGTGCCAGCAGCTTAGCGGACAGGCCGTACGAGCAGTACTTC,CASSLADRPYEQYF
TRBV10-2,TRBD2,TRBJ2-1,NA,TGCGCCAGCAGCTCTGTAGCGGGGGGTTTCGGGGATGAGCAGTTCTTC,CASSSVAGGFGDEQFF
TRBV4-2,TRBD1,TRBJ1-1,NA,TGTGCCAGCAGCCAGCAACAGGGGGCTGGCACTGAAGCTTTCTTT,CASSQQQGAGTEAFF
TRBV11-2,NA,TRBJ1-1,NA,TGTGCCAGCAGCGTAACTTCTATGGGACAAACTGAAGCTTTCTTT,CASSVTSMGQTEAFF
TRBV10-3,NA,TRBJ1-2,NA,TGTGCCATCAGACCCCGGGACACCAACTATGGCTACACCTTC,CAIRPRDTNYGYTF
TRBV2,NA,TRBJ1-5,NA,TGTGCCAGCAAGTATCAGGGTGCCCAGCCCCAGCATTTT,CASKYQGAQPQHF
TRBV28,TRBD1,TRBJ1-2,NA,TGTGCCAGCAACACCCAGGGGGCGGGTGGCTACACCTTC,CASNTQGAGGYTF
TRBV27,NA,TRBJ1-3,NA,TGTGCCAGCAGTCCCCTCAGGTCGAGCACTAGCTCTGGAAACACCATATATTTT,CASSPLRSSTSSGNTIYF
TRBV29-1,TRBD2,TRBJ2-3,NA,TGCAGCGTTCTAGCGGGGGGCACAGATACGCAGTATTTT,CSVLAGGTDTQYF
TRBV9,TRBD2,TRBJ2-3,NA,TGTGCCAGCAGCGTAGGGGCGGGGGGGCCCACAGATACGCAGTATTTT,CASSVGAGGPTDTQYF
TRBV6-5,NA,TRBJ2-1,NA,TGTGCCAGCAGTTATGGTGCAGGGCCAACCAATGAGCAGTTCTTC,CASSYGAGPTNEQFF
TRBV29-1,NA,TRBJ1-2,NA,TGCAGCGTTGAGGGCAGATTCTATGGCTACACCTTC,CSVEGRFYGYTF
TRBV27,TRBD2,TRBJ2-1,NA,TGTGCCAGCAGCCGGGGGGGCTACAATGAGCAGTTCTTC,CASSRGGYNEQFF
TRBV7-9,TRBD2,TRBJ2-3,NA,TGTGCCAGCAGCTCCGGCCGGCGGGGGAGCACAGATACGCAGTATTTT,CASSSGRRGSTDTQYF
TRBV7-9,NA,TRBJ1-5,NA,TGTGCCAGTACGATAACAGGCCCCAATCAGCCCCAGCATTTT,CASTITGPNQPQHF
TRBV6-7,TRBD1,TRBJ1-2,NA,TGTGCCAGCATACATATTTACAGGGGGCGAGGCTACACCTTC,CASIHIYRGRGYTF
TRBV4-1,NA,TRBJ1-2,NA,TGCGCCAGCAGCCTCATCGTAAGCGACTATGGCTACACCTTC,CASSLIVSDYGYTF
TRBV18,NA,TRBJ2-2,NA,TGTGCCAGCTCACCACAACCAGGCTTCGCGAACACCGGGGAGCTGTTTTTT,CASSPQPGFANTGELFF
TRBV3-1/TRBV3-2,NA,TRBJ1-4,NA,TGTGCCAGCAGCCCACGGGACTGGGGAAGGGGAAAACTGTTTTTT,CASSPRDWGRGKLFF
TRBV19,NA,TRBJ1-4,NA,TGTGCCAGTAAAAGGGCCAGGGGCGATGAAAAACTGTTTTTT,CASKRARGDEKLFF
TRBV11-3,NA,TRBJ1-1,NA,TGTGCCAGCAGCCACGAGGAGCGGATCACTGAAGCTTTCTTT,CASSHEERITEAFF
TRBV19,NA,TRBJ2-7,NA,TGTGCCAGTAGTATGGGCAGAACCTACGAGCAGTACTTC,CASSMGRTYEQYF
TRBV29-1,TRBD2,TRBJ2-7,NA,TGCAGCGTTGTTGGGGGGGTTTCCCACGAGCAGTACTTC,CSVVGGVSHEQYF
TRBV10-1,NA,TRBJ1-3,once,TGCGCCAGCAGTGAGGGAGCCTGGCGCGGGACTTCTGGAAACACCATATATTTT,CASSEGAWRGTSGNTIYF
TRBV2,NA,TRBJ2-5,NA,TGTGCCAGCAGCTATTGGGGGCGGATCCAAGAGACCCAGTACTTC,CASSYWGRIQETQYF
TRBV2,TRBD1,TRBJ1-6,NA,TGTGCCAGCACGGGCCAGGGGGCTAATTCACCCCTCCACTTT,CASTGQGANSPLHF
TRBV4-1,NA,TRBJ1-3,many,TGCGCCAGCAGCCAAGCCTGGACTGAAGGAAACACCATATATTTT,CASSQAWTEGNTIYF
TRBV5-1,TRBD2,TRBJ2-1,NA,TGCGCCAGCAGCCGGACTAGCGGGACTATCAATGAGCAGTTCTTC,CASSRTSGTINEQFF
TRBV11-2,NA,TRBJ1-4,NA,TGTGCCAGCAGCTTAGTCCCCGCAACTAATGAAAAACTGTTTTTT,CASSLVPATNEKLFF